A selection of T cell receptor beta chains follows, all from one sample in a study of blood T cell repertoires in COVID-19. Method: immunoSEQ multiplex PCR; TCRdb's copy keeps in-frame clones and lacks some. The sample has 150,000 to 200,000 clones, more than 70% seen once. The sample was peripheral blood. These receptors came from a man in his forties or fifties with active or convalescent COVID-19. Both conserved end residues are part of each CDR3. A D gene is named only where the DNA matches it firmly. Size values are once, few and many counts, or a class for expanded clones, and some rows have none.

>TRBJ1-2|NA|TRBD1|TRBV15
TGTGCCACCAGCAGGGACAGGTCCCCGACTATCTATGGCTACACCTTC
CATSRDRSPTIYGYTF
>TRBJ1-5|NA|NA|TRBV7-9
TGTGCCAGCAGCTTATACACCGGGGGAGGGGCTGAAGCTCAGCCCCAGCATTTT
CASSLYTGGGAEAQPQHF
>TRBJ1-5|few|TRBD1|TRBV6-5
TGTGCCAGCAGGGGCCGACAGGGGAATCAGCCCCAGCATTTT
CASRGRQGNQPQHF
>TRBJ1-1|NA|NA|TRBV11-2
TGTGCCAGCAGCCCACTGACAGAAGCTTTCTTT
CASSPLTEAFF
>TRBJ1-6|NA|NA|TRBV5-6
TGTGCCAGCAGCTATAGGACAGCCCCTAATTCACCCCTCCACTTT
CASSYRTAPNSPLHF
>TRBJ2-2|NA|NA|TRBV5-4
TGTGCCAGCACCGGACAGAAGAACACCGGGGAGCTGTTTTTT
CASTGQKNTGELFF
>TRBJ2-1|NA|NA|TRBV18
TGTGCCAGCTCACCCGGACTTCCGGCGCAGTTCTTC
CASSPGLPAQFF
>TRBJ2-1|once|TRBD1|TRBV7-2
TGTGCCAGCAGCCCTCTCCAGGACAGGGAATACAATGAGCAGTTCTTC
CASSPLQDREYNEQFF
>TRBJ1-3|NA|NA|TRBV6-5
TGTGCCAGCAGTTACGGGGGGAGTTCTGGAAACACCATATATTTT
CASSYGGSSGNTIYF
>TRBJ1-1|NA|NA|TRBV12-3/TRBV12-4
TGTGCCAGCAGTTTATCAGTCAACACTGAAGCTTTCTTT
CASSLSVNTEAFF
>TRBJ2-2|once|TRBD1|TRBV18
TGTGCCAGCTCACCTTTCCCCCAGGACAGGGCGAACACCGGGGAGCTGTTTTTT
CASSPFPQDRANTGELFF
>TRBJ1-5|few|NA|TRBV6-1
TGTGCCAGCAGTGAAGGACAGTTCAAAAATCAGCCCCAGCATTTT
CASSEGQFKNQPQHF
>TRBJ2-7|NA|NA|TRBV2
TGTGCCAGTACAGGGGAGGTGCACGAGCAGTACTTC
CASTGEVHEQYF
>TRBJ2-3|NA|NA|TRBV4-3
TGCGCCAGCAGCCAAGAACGGACAGATACGCAGTATTTT
CASSQERTDTQYF
>TRBJ2-3|once|TRBD2|TRBV28
TGTGCCAGCAAAATAGCGGGAGGTCGCACAGATACGCAGTATTTT
CASKIAGGRTDTQYF
>TRBJ2-5|NA|TRBD2|TRBV18
TGTGCCAGCTCACCCCAGATCTCAGCGGGAGAGGAGACCCAGTACTTC
CASSPQISAGEETQYF
>TRBJ2-5|NA|NA|TRBV7-2
TGTGCCAGCAGCCACAGGGATACTAGGAGGGAGACCCAGTACTTC
CASSHRDTRRETQYF
>TRBJ2-1|NA|TRBD1|TRBV27
TGTGCCAGCAGTACCCCGACAGGGGCGGGCAATGAGCAGTTCTTC
CASSTPTGAGNEQFF
>TRBJ2-7|NA|TRBD1|TRBV3-1/TRBV3-2
TGTGCCAGCAGCCTCGGGACAGGGGGCTACGAGCAGTACTTC
CASSLGTGGYEQYF
>TRBJ2-3|NA|TRBD2|TRBV6-1
TGTGCCAGCAGTGAAGTCATAAGTGGGGCGGGGGGGCCGCGTTCTAGCACAGATACGCAGTATTTT
CASSEVISGAGGPRSSTDTQYF
>TRBJ1-1|NA|NA|TRBV12-3/TRBV12-4
TGTGCCAGCAGCCCTACCGGTTGGACTGAAGCTTTCTTT
CASSPTGWTEAFF
>TRBJ2-5|NA|TRBD2|TRBV27
TGTGCCAGCACCGCGGTTAGCGGGAGAACGGGGGAGACCCAGTACTTC
CASTAVSGRTGETQYF
>TRBJ2-5|NA|NA|TRBV25-1
TGTGCCAGCAGTGAATTTAAAGGACAGAAAGAGACCCAGTACTTC
CASSEFKGQKETQYF
>TRBJ2-5|NA|NA|TRBV24-1
TGTGCCACCAGTGGGGCGGGATTGGCCCAAGAGACCCAGTACTTC
CATSGAGLAQETQYF
>TRBJ1-1|NA|NA|TRBV5-1
TGCGCCAGCAGCTTGGTAGAGTACACTGAAGCTTTCTTT
CASSLVEYTEAFF
>TRBJ1-1|NA|TRBD1|TRBV19
TGTGCCAGTAGTATGGCGGGACAGGGGCCCTCGGAAGCTTTCTTT
CASSMAGQGPSEAFF
>TRBJ1-2|NA|TRBD1|TRBV28
TGTGCCAGCAGTTTACCCGGGGACAGCGGGTTTTCAGGCTACACCTTC
CASSLPGDSGFSGYTF
>TRBJ2-3|NA|TRBD2|TRBV5-5
TGTGCCAGCAGCCTGAGCGGGGGAACCTGGGGTACAGATACGCAGTATTTT
CASSLSGGTWGTDTQYF
>TRBJ1-5|few|TRBD1|TRBV28
TGTGCCAGCAGCCCTACCGTCGGGACAGGGAGCAATCAGCCCCAGCATTTT
CASSPTVGTGSNQPQHF
>TRBJ2-7|NA|TRBD2|TRBV7-8
TGTGCCAGCAGTTCCGGGACTAGCAACTGGTACGAGCAGTACTTC
CASSSGTSNWYEQYF
>TRBJ2-5|NA|TRBD2|TRBV4-2
TGTGCCAGCAGCCAAGATGGGGAGCTAGCGGGGCAAGAGACCCAGTACTTC
CASSQDGELAGQETQYF
>TRBJ2-2|NA|NA|TRBV5-1
TGCGCCAGCAGCTTGACTAGTAGTACCGGGGAGCTGTTTTTT
CASSLTSSTGELFF
>TRBJ1-5|NA|NA|TRBV7-6
TGTGCCAGCAGCCAGGGTGGGGGGTCCAATCAGCCCCAGCATTTT
CASSQGGGSNQPQHF
>TRBJ1-6|NA|TRBD1|TRBV28
TGTGCCACCTTCCGGGACAGTCAAAATTCACCCCTCCACTTT
CATFRDSQNSPLHF
>TRBJ2-3|NA|TRBD2|TRBV2
TGTGCCAGCAGTGCTGGTAGCGGGAGTGGCGATACGCAGTATTTT
CASSAGSGSGDTQYF
>TRBJ1-1|NA|NA|TRBV11-2
TGTGCCAGCAGCTCGAGTTTACGGACTGAAGCTTTCTTT
CASSSSLRTEAFF
>TRBJ2-5|NA|TRBD1|TRBV6-5
TGTGCCAGCAGCCGAGGACAGGTTTATCAAGAGACCCAGTACTTC
CASSRGQVYQETQYF
>TRBJ2-2|NA|NA|TRBV18
TGTGCCAGCTCAACCGGACAGAGACGGGACACCGGGGAGCTGTTTTTT
CASSTGQRRDTGELFF